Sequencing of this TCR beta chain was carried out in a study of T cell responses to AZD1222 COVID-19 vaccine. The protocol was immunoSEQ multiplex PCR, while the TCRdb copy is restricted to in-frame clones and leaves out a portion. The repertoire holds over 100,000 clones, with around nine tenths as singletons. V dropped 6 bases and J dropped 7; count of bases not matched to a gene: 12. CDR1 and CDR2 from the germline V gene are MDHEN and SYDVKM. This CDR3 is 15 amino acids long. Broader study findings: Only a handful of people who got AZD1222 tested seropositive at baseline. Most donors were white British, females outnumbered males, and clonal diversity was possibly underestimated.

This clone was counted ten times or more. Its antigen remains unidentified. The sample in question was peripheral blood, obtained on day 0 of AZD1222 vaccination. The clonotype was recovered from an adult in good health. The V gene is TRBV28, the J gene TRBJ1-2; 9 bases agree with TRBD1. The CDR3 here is CASSPVGTGRRGYTF. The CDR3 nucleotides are TGTGCCAGCAGCCCCGTTGGGACAGGGCGACGTGGCTACACCTTC.